This entry lists 13 T cell receptor beta chains sequenced from one sample in a study of regulatory T cells in long-lasting Graves disease. The sample's time point: newly diagnosed GD, antithyroid drugs for less than 3 months. From RNA extracted from PBMCs, the TCR library was made. The authors built TCR beta libraries using iRepertoire HTBI primers and Arm-PCR of CDR3 regions. A single record per CDR3 protein comes from TCRdb applying MiXCR to the multiplex PCR reads. Of over 350,000 distinct CDR3 sequences in the sample, approximately 15% were seen once. This same sample was also part of a study on T cells in Graves' hyperthyroidism and ophthalmopathy.

The source was peripheral blood mononuclear cells (PBMCs), collected at new diagnosis, from a patient treated with antithyroid drugs. Receptor source: a woman aged 40 to 55 with Graves disease.

This clonotype was observed a single time. Since a much larger clone is just one base distant, this may be a read error. CDR3 sequence: CVSSLDVGAAYEQYF. Written as DNA, the CDR3 is TGTGTCAGCAGCTTAGATGTGGGGGCGGCCTACGAGCAGTACTTC. The rearrangement links TRBV11-3 to TRBJ2-7, with D maybe TRBD1 (6 bases). The length of the CDR3 is 15 residues. CDR1 and CDR2 from the germline V gene are SGHNT and YENEEA.

This clonotype was picked up many times. A junction end diverges from the germline sequence, so it may reflect a read error. This chain uses TRBV7-7 with TRBJ2-5; D unresolved. This CDR3 spans 13 amino acids. Germline V gene data show CDR1 as SSHAT and CDR2 as FNYEAQ (reference sequence). This CDR3 is CASSFSRQETQYF. DNA of the CDR3: TGTGCTAGCAGCTTCAGCAGACAAGAGACCCAGTACTTC.

The chain employs TRBV3-2 and TRBJ2-3; the tabulated D call, TRBD1, remains unverified against the DNA. TRBV3-2 is recorded as a pseudogene. The CDR3 runs to 14 residues. The CDR3 DNA follows: TGTGCCAGCCAACGTAGGGGGGAATTAGATACGCAGTATTTT. Protein sequence: CASQRRGELDTQYF.

This clonotype was observed a handful of times. In nucleotides, the CDR3 is TGTGCCAGCCAGAAGCTGGGTTTCAATGGCTACACCTTC. Encoded protein: CASQKLGFNGYTF. The chain couples TRBV27 to TRBJ1-2; D remains unclear. The CDR3 sequence is 13 residues long. The germline V gene encodes CDR1 MNHEY and CDR2 SMNVEV (reference sequence). Trimming removed 8 bases at V and 6 bases at J, with 16 bases between.

This clonotype was seen many times. The rearrangement joins TRBV24-1 to TRBJ2-3; 14 bases match TRBD2. Germline values: CDR1 KGHDR, CDR2 SFDVKD. Losses at the gene ends were 2 bases for V and 0 bases for J; bases not matched to a gene: 6. CDR3 length: 19 residues. CDR3 DNA sequence: TGTGCCACCAGTGATTCGGGACTAGCGGGAGTCCAGAGCACAGATACGCAGTATTTT. Its protein is CATSDSGLAGVQSTDTQYF.

In this sample, this clonotype turned up many times. The genes are TRBV11-3 and TRBJ1-6, with D uncertain. V shed 4 bases and J shed 2 bases, with 9 bases lying between them. The germline V gene encodes CDR1 SGHNT and CDR2 YENEEA. The CDR3 extends over 15 amino acids. The CDR3 protein is CASSSEGTYNSPLHF. The CDR3 DNA reads TGTGCCAGCAGCTCGGAAGGGACCTATAATTCACCCCTCCACTTT. Filled out from reference TRBV11-3 and TRBJ1-6, the complete variable domain reads EAGVVQSPRYKIIEKKQPVAFWCNPISGHNTLYWYLQNLGQGPELLIRYENEEAVDDSQLPKDRFSAERLKGVDSTLKIQPAELGDSAVYLCASSSEGTYNSPLHFGNGTRLTVT.

Concerning this clonotype: Sequence at one end of the junction differs from germline and may be a read error. The gene calls are TRBV28 and TRBJ2-7; weak D call: TRBD1 (5 bases). Germline-derived CDR1 and CDR2 are MDHEN and SYDVKM. The CDR3 runs to 13 residues. This CDR3 is CVSSLWQGNEQYF. The CDR3 DNA reads as TGTGTCAGCAGTCTTTGGCAGGGCAACGAGCAGTACTTC.

V and J are TRBV29-1 and TRBJ2-3; 8 positions agree with TRBD2. Looked up from germline, CDR1 is SQVTM and CDR2 is ANQGSEA. The CDR3 has 12 amino acids. V was clipped by 8 bases and J by 4 bases; unmatched bases: 5. The CDR3 here is CSSKREPDTQYF. The CDR3 nucleotides read TGCAGCTCCAAGCGGGAGCCAGATACGCAGTATTTT.

This clonotype turned up a few times. The CDR3 region is CSARDLRAVRYEQYF. In DNA form, the CDR3 reads TGCAGTGCTAGAGATCTCCGGGCGGTCCGCTACGAGCAGTACTTC. The genes are TRBV20-1 and TRBJ2-7; D is ambiguous. Trimming removed 0 bases from V and 3 bases from J, with 15 bases in between. This CDR3 has 15 amino acids. Germline CDR1 DFQATT, CDR2 SNEGSKA (reference sequence).

This clonotype was detected only a few times. This sequence joins TRBV11-1 and TRBJ2-1; D may be TRBD2 (5 bases). The germline V gene has CDR1 SGHAT and CDR2 FQDESV (reference sequence). The CDR3 length is 16 residues. The V end lost 2 bases, the J end lost 2 bases, and 13 bases lay between the germline ends. The CDR3 sequence is CASSLFSAETYNEQFF. The DNA of the CDR3 is TGTGCCAGCAGCTTATTTTCAGCGGAGACCTACAATGAGCAGTTCTTC.

There are many counts of this clonotype. The chain employs TRBV9 and TRBJ1-2; D is unresolved. This CDR3 is 13 amino acids long. Germline assignment: CDR1 SGDLS and CDR2 YYNGEE. Deletions cut 3 bases from V and 4 bases from J, with 10 bases between. The CDR3 DNA is TGTGCCAGCAGCGGCAGGTCGGGCTATGGCTACACCTTC. Protein: CASSGRSGYGYTF.

There are many counts of this clonotype. Written as DNA, the CDR3 is TGCAGTGCCCCCCGGGGGGAAAATTCACCCCTCCACTTT. Protein sequence: CSAPRGENSPLHF. The chain employs TRBV20-1 and TRBJ1-6; D perhaps matches TRBD1 (5 bases). The ends were cut back, 6 bases at V and 7 bases at J, with 13 bases in the middle. CDR1 is DFQATT, CDR2 SNEGSKA, per germline (reference sequence). The CDR3 runs to 13 residues.

In this sample, this clonotype turned up a few times. This rearrangement joins TRBV6-1 to TRBJ1-4, with no clear D. The CDR3 runs 14 residues. The V gene's germline CDR1 is MNHNS and CDR2 SASEGT. V was clipped by 5 bases and J by 5 bases, with 12 bases between them. The CDR3 DNA reads TGTGCCAGCAGTCACGACCCCCACAATGAAAAACTGTTTTTT. Its translation is CASSHDPHNEKLFF.